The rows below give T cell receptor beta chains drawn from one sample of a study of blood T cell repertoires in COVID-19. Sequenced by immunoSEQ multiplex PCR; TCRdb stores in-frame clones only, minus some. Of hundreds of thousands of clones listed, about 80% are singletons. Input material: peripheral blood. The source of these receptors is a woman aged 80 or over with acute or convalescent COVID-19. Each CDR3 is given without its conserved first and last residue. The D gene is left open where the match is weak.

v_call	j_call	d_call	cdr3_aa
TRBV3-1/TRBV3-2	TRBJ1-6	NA	ASSQLVQPDSPLH
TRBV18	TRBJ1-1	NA	ASSPSIVANTEAF
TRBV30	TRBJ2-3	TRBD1	AWSRTGTGTDTQY
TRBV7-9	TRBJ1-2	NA	ASSLFLSNYGYT
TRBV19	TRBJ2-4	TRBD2	ASSIEGLAGGGSKNIQY
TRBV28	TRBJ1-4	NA	ASSFGQSEKLF
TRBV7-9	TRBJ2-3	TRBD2	ASSLVWARESTDTQY
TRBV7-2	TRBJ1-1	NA	ASSPRRFGVTEAF
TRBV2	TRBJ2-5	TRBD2	ASSQSGGWETQY
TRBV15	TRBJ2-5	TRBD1	ATSRPTPGGFEETQY
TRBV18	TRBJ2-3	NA	ASSPQSRLPDTQY
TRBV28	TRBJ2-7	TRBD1	ASRAGTGVYEQY
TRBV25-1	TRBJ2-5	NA	ASSGLGGGKETQY
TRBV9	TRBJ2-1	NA	ASSVDSGIEQF
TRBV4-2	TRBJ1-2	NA	ASSPNPSGTAFGGGYT
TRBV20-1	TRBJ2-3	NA	SATKDTQY
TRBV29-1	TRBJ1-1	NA	SADQGTEAF
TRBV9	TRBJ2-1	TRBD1	ASSVVGQGEINEQF
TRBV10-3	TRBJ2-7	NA	AISEYQGGIPYEQY
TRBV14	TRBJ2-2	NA	ASSHTGTRGELF
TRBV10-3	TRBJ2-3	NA	AISRGLTDTQY
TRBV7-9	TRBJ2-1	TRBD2	ASSLAGLVSYNEQF